These T cell receptor beta chains were read from a single sample in a study of cytomegalovirus exposure and HLA in healthy donors. Generated by immunoSEQ multiplex PCR, the TCRdb table keeps only in-frame clones and is missing some. The table includes about 180,000 clones, 77% detected once. Sequencing used PBMCs. These receptors all stem from a man younger than 35 in good health and CMV-seronegative. CDR3s include the opening cysteine and the closing phenylalanine or tryptophan. D genes are given only for firm matches. A clone size is listed for some rows: how often the clone was seen (once, few, many), or a class if it is expanded.

size,V,J,D,CDR3,DNA
.,TRBV7-2,TRBJ1-5,TRBD1,CASSRQGVSNQPQHF,TGTGCCAGCAGCCGACAGGGCGTTAGCAATCAGCCCCAGCATTTT
.,TRBV5-1,TRBJ2-1,.,CASSTLVSGEQFF,TGCGCCAGCAGCACACTAGTTTCGGGTGAGCAGTTCTTC
.,TRBV27,TRBJ1-6,.,CASSSLRPGPGEPLHF,TGTGCCAGCAGTTCCCTGAGGCCGGGTCCTGGAGAGCCCCTCCACTTT
.,TRBV6-6,TRBJ1-1,.,CASSYSIEGAEAFF,TGTGCCAGCAGTTACTCGATAGAGGGGGCTGAAGCTTTCTTT
few,TRBV2,TRBJ2-1,TRBD2,CASKGTSGTGEQFF,TGTGCCAGCAAGGGGACTAGCGGGACAGGTGAGCAGTTCTTC
.,TRBV6-1,TRBJ1-5,.,CASSINSNQPQHF,TGTGCCAGCAGTATAAATAGCAATCAGCCCCAGCATTTT
.,TRBV5-4,TRBJ2-2,TRBD2,CASSRGGGNTGELFF,TGTGCCAGCAGCCGGGGCGGGGGGAACACCGGGGAGCTGTTTTTT
.,TRBV9,TRBJ2-3,.,CASSVYSYSSTDTQYF,TGTGCCAGCAGCGTCTACTCCTATTCTAGCACAGATACGCAGTATTTT
.,TRBV7-3,TRBJ2-3,.,CASSPGLTDTQYF,TGTGCCAGCAGCCCCGGACTCACAGATACGCAGTATTTT
.,TRBV28,TRBJ1-2,TRBD1,CASMIQGANYGYTF,TGTGCCAGCATGATACAGGGGGCAAACTATGGCTACACCTTC
few,TRBV2,TRBJ2-4,.,CASSAIEAKNIQYF,TGTGCCAGCAGTGCTATAGAAGCCAAAAACATTCAGTACTTC
.,TRBV29-1,TRBJ2-7,TRBD2,CSVVGGGKSYEQYF,TGCAGCGTTGTCGGCGGGGGGAAGTCCTACGAGCAGTACTTC
once,TRBV28,TRBJ1-5,.,CASSLVQGGGNQPQHF,TGTGCCAGCAGTTTGGTACAGGGAGGGGGCAATCAGCCCCAGCATTTT
.,TRBV4-1,TRBJ2-2,.,CASSRQGNTGELFF,TGCGCCAGCAGCCGGCAGGGAAACACCGGGGAGCTGTTTTTT
once,TRBV10-3,TRBJ2-1,.,CAISDSGRFYNEQFF,TGTGCCATCAGTGATAGTGGGAGATTTTACAATGAGCAGTTCTTC
.,TRBV25-1,TRBJ2-3,.,CASSLSKGLHRTDTQYF,TGTGCCAGCAGTCTTTCCAAGGGGTTACACCGCACAGATACGCAGTATTTT
.,TRBV2,TRBJ1-4,.,CASSERVQAGEKLFF,TGTGCCAGCAGTGAGAGGGTCCAGGCGGGTGAAAAACTGTTTTTT
.,TRBV7-3,TRBJ2-3,.,CASSLTPSEAGPTDTQYF,TGTGCCAGCAGCTTAACTCCCAGCGAGGCGGGGCCCACAGATACGCAGTATTTT
.,TRBV10-3,TRBJ2-1,TRBD2,CAIGPSGPLAYNEQFF,TGTGCCATCGGCCCTAGCGGGCCCCTCGCCTACAATGAGCAGTTCTTC
.,TRBV7-9,TRBJ1-4,.,CASSSRDNNEKLFF,TGTGCCAGCAGCAGCCGGGACAATAATGAAAAACTGTTTTTT
.,TRBV5-1,TRBJ1-1,.,CASSLLNTGGTEAFF,TGCGCCAGCAGCTTGCTTAATACCGGGGGCACTGAAGCTTTCTTT
few,TRBV2,TRBJ2-3,.,CASSRGSSTDTQYF,TGTGCCAGCAGCAGAGGGAGTAGCACAGATACGCAGTATTTT